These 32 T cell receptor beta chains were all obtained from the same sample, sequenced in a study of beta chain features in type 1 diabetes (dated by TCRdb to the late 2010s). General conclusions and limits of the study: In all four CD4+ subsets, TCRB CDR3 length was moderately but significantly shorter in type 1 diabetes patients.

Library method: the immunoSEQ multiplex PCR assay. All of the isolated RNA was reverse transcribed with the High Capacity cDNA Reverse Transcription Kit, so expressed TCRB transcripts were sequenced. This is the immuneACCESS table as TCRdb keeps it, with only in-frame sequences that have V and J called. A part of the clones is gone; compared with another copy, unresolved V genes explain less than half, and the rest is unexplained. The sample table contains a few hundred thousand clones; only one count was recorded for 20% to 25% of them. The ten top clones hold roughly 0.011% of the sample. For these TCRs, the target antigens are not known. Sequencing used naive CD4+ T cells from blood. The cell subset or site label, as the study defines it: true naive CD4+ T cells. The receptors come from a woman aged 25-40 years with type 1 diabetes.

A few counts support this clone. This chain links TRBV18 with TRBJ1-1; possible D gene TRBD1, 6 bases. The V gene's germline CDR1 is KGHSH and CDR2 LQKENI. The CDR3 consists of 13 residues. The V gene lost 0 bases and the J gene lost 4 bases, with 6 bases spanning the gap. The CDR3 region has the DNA TGTGCCAGCTCACCACCGGGGGCCACTGAAGCTTTCTTT. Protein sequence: CASSPPGATEAFF. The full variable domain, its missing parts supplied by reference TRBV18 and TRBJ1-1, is NAGVMQNPRHLVRRRGQEARLRCSPMKGHSHVYWYRQLPEEGLKFMVYLQKENIIDESGMPKERFSAEFPKEGPSILRIQQVVRGDSAAYFCASSPPGATEAFFGQGTRLTVV.

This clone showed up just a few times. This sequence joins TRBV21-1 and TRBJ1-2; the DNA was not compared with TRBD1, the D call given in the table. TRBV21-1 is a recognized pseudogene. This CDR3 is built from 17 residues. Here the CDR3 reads CASSKALSRGDRYGYTF. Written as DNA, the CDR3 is TGTGCCAGCAGCAAAGCGCTCAGCAGGGGGGATAGGTATGGCTACACCTTC.

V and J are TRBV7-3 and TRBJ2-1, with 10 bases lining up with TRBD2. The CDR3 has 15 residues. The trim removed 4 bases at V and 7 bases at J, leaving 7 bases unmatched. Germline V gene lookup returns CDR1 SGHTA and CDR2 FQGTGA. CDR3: CASSSASGRGNEQFF. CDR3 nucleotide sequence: TGTGCCAGCAGCTCGGCTAGCGGGAGAGGTAATGAGCAGTTCTTC.

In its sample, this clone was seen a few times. CDR3 nucleotides: TGCAGCGTCGGGGCGCTGGACAGAAATGAAAAACTGTTTTTT. It translates to CSVGALDRNEKLFF. The chain uses TRBV29-1 and TRBJ1-4, with a weak D call TRBD1 (6 bases). V lost 6 bases, J lost 5 bases, and 16 bases lay in between. The CDR3 is made up of 14 amino acids. Germline V gives CDR1 SQVTM, CDR2 ANQGSEA. The whole variable domain, filled in from reference TRBV29-1 and TRBJ1-4, reads SAVISQKPSRDICQRGTSLTIQCQVDSQVTMMFWYRQQPGQSLTLIATANQGSEATYESGFVIDKFPISRPNLTFSTLTVSNMSPEDSSIYLCSVGALDRNEKLFFGSGTQLSVL.

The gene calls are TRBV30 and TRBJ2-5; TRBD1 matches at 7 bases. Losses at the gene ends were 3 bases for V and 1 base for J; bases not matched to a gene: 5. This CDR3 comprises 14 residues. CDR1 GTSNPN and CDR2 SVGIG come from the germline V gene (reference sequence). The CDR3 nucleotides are TGTGCCTGGAGCGTGACAGGGAGCCAAGAGACCCAGTACTTC. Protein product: CAWSVTGSQETQYF.

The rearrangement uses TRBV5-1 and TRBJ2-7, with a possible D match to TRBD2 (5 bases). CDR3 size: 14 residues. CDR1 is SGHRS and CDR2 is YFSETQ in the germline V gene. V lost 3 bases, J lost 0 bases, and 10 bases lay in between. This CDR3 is CASSSDRGSYEQYF. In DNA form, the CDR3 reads TGCGCCAGCAGCTCGGATCGGGGCTCCTACGAGCAGTACTTC.

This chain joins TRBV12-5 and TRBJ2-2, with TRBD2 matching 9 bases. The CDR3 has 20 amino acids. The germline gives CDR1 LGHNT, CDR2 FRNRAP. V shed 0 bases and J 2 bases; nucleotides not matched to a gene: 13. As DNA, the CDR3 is TGTGCTAGTGGTTTGGTCCGTGTCCCAGCGGGAGGCCGCAACACCGGGGAGCTGTTTTTT. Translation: CASGLVRVPAGGRNTGELFF.

CDR3 protein: CASSSRDSYEQYF. Written as DNA, the CDR3 is TGCGCCAGCAGCTCCCGGGACAGCTACGAGCAGTACTTC. The chain joins TRBV5-1 to TRBJ2-7; 7 nucleotides line up with TRBD1. V trimming: 3 bases; J trimming: 3 bases; junction bases outside the gene matches: 3. CDR3 length: 13 amino acids. CDR1 SGHRS and CDR2 YFSETQ come from the germline V gene.

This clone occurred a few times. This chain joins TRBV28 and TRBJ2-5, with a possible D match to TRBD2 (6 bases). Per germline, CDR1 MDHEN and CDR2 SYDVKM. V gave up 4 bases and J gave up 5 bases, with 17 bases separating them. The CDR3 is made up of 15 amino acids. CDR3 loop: CASSSDYTFGETQYF. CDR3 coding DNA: TGTGCCAGCAGTTCGGACTATACCTTCGGGGAGACCCAGTACTTC.

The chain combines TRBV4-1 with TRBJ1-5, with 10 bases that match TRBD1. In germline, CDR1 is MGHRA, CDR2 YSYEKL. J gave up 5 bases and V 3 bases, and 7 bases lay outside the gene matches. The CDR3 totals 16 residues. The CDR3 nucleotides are TGCGCCAGCAGCCAGGGGGGGACAGGGGCCCATCAGCCCCAGCATTTT. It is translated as CASSQGGTGAHQPQHF.

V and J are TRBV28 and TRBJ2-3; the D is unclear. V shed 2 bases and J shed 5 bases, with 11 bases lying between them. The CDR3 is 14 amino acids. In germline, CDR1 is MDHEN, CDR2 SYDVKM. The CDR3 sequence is CASSLVQSIDTQYF. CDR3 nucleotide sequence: TGTGCCAGCAGTTTAGTACAGAGTATAGATACGCAGTATTTT.

CDR3 sequence: CASSPRGGGLDSNEQFF. DNA of the CDR3: TGTGCCAGCAGCCCCCGAGGGGGAGGGCTAGATAGCAATGAGCAGTTCTTC. The chain links TRBV9 to TRBJ2-1, with a tentative D call TRBD2 (7 bases). The CDR3 runs 17 residues. Germline assignment: CDR1 SGDLS and CDR2 YYNGEE. The V and J ends lost 4 bases and 6 bases respectively, with 23 bases between them.

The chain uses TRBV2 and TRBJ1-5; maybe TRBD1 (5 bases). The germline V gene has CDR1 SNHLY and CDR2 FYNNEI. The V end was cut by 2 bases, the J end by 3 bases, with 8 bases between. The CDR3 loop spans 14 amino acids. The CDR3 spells CASSEQGNNQPQHF. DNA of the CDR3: TGTGCCAGCAGTGAACAGGGTAACAATCAGCCCCAGCATTTT.

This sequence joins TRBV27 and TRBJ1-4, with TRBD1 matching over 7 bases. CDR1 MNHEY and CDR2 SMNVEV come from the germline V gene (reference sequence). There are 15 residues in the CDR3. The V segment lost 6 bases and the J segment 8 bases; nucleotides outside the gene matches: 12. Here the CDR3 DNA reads TGTGCCAGCAGCCTACTGACAGGGCTGCAGGAAAAACTGTTTTTT. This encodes CASSLLTGLQEKLFF.

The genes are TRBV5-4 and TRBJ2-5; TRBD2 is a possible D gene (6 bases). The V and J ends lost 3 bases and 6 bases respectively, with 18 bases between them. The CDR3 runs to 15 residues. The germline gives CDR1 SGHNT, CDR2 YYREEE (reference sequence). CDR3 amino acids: CASSSSGTQMKTQYF. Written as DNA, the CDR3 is TGTGCCAGCAGCTCTTCCGGGACTCAGATGAAGACCCAGTACTTC.

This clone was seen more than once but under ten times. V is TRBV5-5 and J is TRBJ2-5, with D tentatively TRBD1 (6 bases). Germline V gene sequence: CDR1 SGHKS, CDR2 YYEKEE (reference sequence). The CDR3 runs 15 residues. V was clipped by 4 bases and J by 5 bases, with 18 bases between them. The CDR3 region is CASSEPSGGGETQYF. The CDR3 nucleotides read TGTGCCAGCAGCGAGCCCAGTGGGGGCGGGGAGACCCAGTACTTC.

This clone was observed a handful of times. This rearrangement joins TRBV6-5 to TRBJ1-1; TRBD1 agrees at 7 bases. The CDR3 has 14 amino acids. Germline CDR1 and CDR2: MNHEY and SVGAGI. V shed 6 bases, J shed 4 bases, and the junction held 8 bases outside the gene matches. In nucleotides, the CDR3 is TGTGCCAGCAGCTTTGGACAGGTGGGCACTGAAGCTTTCTTT. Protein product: CASSFGQVGTEAFF.

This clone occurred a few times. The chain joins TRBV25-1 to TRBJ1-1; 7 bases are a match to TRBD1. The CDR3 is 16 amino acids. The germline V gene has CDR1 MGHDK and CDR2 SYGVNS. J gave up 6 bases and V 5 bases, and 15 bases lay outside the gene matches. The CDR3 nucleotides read TGTGCCAGCAGTCCCCGGCTTAGAAAGGGGGCGCCTGAAGCTTTCTTT. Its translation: CASSPRLRKGAPEAFF.

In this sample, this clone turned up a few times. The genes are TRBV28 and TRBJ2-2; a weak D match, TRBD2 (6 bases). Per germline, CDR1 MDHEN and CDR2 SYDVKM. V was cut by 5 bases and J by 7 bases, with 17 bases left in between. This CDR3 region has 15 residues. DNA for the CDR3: TGTGCCAGCAGTCCTCCTGAGGTGCGGGGCGGGGAGCTGTTTTTT. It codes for CASSPPEVRGGELFF.

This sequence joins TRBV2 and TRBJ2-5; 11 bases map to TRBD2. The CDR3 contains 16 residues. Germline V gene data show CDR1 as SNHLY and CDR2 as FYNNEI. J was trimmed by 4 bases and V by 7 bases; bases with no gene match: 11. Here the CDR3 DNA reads TGTGCCAGCATTCCCGGTAGCGGGAGGGCGGCAGAGACCCAGTACTTC. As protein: CASIPGSGRAAETQYF. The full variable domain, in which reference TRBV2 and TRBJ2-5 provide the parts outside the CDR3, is EPEVTQTPSHQVTQMGQEVILRCVPISNHLYFYWYRQILGQKVEFLVSFYNNEISEKSEIFDDQFSVERPDGSNFTLKIRSTKLEDSAMYFCASIPGSGRAAETQYFGPGTRLLVL.

In DNA, the CDR3 is TGTGCCAGCAGCTCGCTGGGGAGTTACAATGAGCAGTTCTTC. Translating it yields CASSSLGSYNEQFF. The chain couples TRBV11-2 to TRBJ2-1; the D gene is possibly TRBD2 (5 bases). Trimming took 4 bases from V and 4 from J, leaving 11 bases between them. This CDR3 has 14 residues. Germline V CDR1 and CDR2: SGHAT, FQNNGV.

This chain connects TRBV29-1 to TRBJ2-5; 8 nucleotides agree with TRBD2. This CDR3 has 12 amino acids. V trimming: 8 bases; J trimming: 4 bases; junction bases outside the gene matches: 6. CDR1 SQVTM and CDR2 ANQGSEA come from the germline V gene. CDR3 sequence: CSSGGPGETQYF. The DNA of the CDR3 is TGCAGCTCGGGGGGGCCAGGAGAGACCCAGTACTTC.

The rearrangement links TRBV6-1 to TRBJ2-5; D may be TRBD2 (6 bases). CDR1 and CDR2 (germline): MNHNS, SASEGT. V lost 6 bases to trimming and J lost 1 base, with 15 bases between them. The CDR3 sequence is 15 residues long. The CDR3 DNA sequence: TGTGCCAGCAGCCCAGTGGGGGGTTCCCAAGAGACCCAGTACTTC. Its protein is CASSPVGGSQETQYF.

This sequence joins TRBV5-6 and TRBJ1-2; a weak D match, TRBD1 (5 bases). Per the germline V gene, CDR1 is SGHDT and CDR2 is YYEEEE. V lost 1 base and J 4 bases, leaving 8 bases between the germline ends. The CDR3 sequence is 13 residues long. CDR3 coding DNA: TGTGCCAGCAGCTTGAGACAGCCCTATGGCTACACCTTC. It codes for CASSLRQPYGYTF.

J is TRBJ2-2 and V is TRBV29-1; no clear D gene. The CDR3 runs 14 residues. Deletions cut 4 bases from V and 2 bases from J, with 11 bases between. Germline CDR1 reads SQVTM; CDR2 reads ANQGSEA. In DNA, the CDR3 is TGCAGCGTTGCCACGGCGGTCAACACCGGGGAGCTGTTTTTT. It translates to CSVATAVNTGELFF.

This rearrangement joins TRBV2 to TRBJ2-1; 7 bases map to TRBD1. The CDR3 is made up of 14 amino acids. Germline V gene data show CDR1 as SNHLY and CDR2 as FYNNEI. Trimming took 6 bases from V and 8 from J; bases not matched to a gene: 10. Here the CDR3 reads CASSAGTAFDEQFF. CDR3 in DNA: TGTGCCAGCAGCGCTGGGACAGCCTTTGATGAGCAGTTCTTC.

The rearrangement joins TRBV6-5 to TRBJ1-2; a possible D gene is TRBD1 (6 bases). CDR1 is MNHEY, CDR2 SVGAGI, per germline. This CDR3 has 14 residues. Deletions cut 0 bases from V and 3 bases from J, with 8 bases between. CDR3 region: CASSYSNRDYGYTF. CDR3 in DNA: TGTGCCAGCAGTTACTCGAACAGGGACTATGGCTACACCTTC.

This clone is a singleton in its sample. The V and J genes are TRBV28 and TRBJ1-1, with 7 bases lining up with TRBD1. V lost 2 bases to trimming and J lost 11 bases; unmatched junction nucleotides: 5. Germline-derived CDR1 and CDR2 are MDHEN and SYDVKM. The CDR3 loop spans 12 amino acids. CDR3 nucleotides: TGTGCCAGCAGTTTAACGGGGACAGCTGCTTTCTTT. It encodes CASSLTGTAAFF.

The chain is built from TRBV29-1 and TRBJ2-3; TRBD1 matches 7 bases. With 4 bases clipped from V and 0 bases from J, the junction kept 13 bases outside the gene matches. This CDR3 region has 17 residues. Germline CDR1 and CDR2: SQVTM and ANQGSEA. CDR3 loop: CSVVVQLRTGSTDTQYF. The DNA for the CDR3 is TGCAGCGTTGTAGTTCAATTAAGGACAGGAAGCACAGATACGCAGTATTTT.

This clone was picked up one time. The CDR3 nucleotides are TGTGCCAGCAGTTTATCTGCGGGAGGGTACAATGAGCAGTTCTTC. As protein: CASSLSAGGYNEQFF. The chain couples TRBV28 to TRBJ2-1, with 9 bases lining up with TRBD2. Trimming at V came to 1 base and at J to 4 bases, leaving 2 bases not matched to a gene. The CDR3 length is 15 residues. The germline V gene has CDR1 MDHEN and CDR2 SYDVKM.

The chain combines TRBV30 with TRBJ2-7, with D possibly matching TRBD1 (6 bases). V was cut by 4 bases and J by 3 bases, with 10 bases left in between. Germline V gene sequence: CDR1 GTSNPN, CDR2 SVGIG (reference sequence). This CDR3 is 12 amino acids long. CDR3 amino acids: CAWTGTNYEQYF. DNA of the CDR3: TGTGCCTGGACAGGGACAAACTACGAGCAGTACTTC. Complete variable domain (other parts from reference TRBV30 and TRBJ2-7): SQTIHQWPATLVQPVGSPLSLECTVEGTSNPNLYWYRQAAGRGLQLLFYSVGIGQISSEVPQNLSASRPQDRQFILSSKKLLLSDSGFYLCAWTGTNYEQYFGPGTRLTVT.

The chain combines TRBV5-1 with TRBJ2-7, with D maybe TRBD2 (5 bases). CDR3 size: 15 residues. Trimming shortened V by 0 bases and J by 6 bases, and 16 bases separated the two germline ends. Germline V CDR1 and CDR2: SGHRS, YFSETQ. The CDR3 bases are TGCGCCAGCAGCTTGGAGAGATCGGGGTCCGGCGAGCAGTACTTC. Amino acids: CASSLERSGSGEQYF. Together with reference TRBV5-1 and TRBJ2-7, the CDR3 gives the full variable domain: KAGVTQTPRYLIKTRGQQVTLSCSPISGHRSVSWYQQTPGQGLQFLFEYFSETQRNKGNFPGRFSGRQFSNSRSEMNVSTLELGDSALYLCASSLERSGSGEQYFGPGTRLTVT.